This entry lists 8 T cell receptor beta chains sequenced from one sample in a study of blood T cell repertoires in COVID-19. Libraries were prepared by immunoSEQ multiplex PCR; TCRdb keeps only in-frame clonotypes and omits some of them. The sample shows 250,000 to 300,000 clones, 91% of them seen only once. Sequenced: PBMCs or T cells enriched from blood (not recorded which). The source is a human donor in a cohort exposed to, infected with or recovered from COVID-19 (not recorded which). The donor label of this sample is uncertain.

This clone came up a few times. This chain joins TRBV27 and TRBJ1-1; a weak D match, TRBD1 (5 bases). The germline V gene has CDR1 MNHEY and CDR2 SMNVEV (reference sequence). V lost 6 bases and J 4 bases, leaving 6 bases between the germline ends. This CDR3 spans 11 amino acids. The CDR3 spells CASRTATEAFF. The CDR3 DNA reads TGTGCCAGCAGGACAGCCACTGAAGCTTTCTTT.

The V and J genes are TRBV19 and TRBJ2-3, with 7 nucleotides matching TRBD2. The CDR3 runs 15 residues. The J segment lost 7 bases and the V segment lost 6 bases, leaving 13 bases of the junction unmatched. CDR1 and CDR2 from the germline V gene are LNHDA and SQIVND (reference sequence). The CDR3 loop is CASRQGGSQGHTQYF. The CDR3 nucleotides are TGTGCCAGTAGGCAGGGAGGGTCACAAGGGCATACGCAGTATTTT. Complete variable domain (other parts from reference TRBV19 and TRBJ2-3): DGGITQSPKYLFRKEGQNVTLSCEQNLNHDAMYWYRQDPGQGLRLIYYSQIVNDFQKGDIAEGYSVSREKKESFPLTVTSAQKNPTAFYLCASRQGGSQGHTQYFGPGTRLTVL.

In this sample, this clone turned up once. The chain combines TRBV10-3 with TRBJ1-2; 12 nucleotides agree with TRBD1. CDR1 ENHRY and CDR2 SYGVKD come from the germline V gene. V trimming: 9 bases; J trimming: 4 bases; junction bases outside the gene matches: 6. This CDR3 region has 14 residues. The CDR3 reads CAIRRDRGPYGYTF. Written as DNA, the CDR3 is TGTGCCATAAGGCGGGACAGGGGGCCCTATGGCTACACCTTC.

The rearrangement uses TRBV5-6 and TRBJ1-1; D ambiguous. This CDR3 region has 15 residues. With 0 bases removed from V and 4 bases from J, the gap between germline ends came to 13 bases. Germline values: CDR1 SGHDT, CDR2 YYEEEE. The CDR3 DNA reads as TGTGCCAGCAGCTTGGCTCTCGACGAGGGCACTGAAGCTTTCTTT. Translating gives CASSLALDEGTEAFF.

This chain connects TRBV27 to TRBJ1-1; the D is unclear. CDR1 and CDR2 from the germline V gene are MNHEY and SMNVEV (reference sequence). The length of the CDR3 is 13 residues. Trimming took 6 bases from V and 6 from J, leaving 14 bases between them. CDR3 protein: CASSLNVGAEAFF. The CDR3 nucleotides read TGTGCCAGCAGCCTGAACGTGGGCGCTGAAGCTTTCTTT.

This clone was detected a few times. The chain is built from TRBV6-4 and TRBJ2-2; 10 bases fit TRBD1. This CDR3 region has 14 residues. The V segment lost 5 bases and the J segment 7 bases; nucleotides outside the gene matches: 4. Germline V gene lookup returns CDR1 MRHNA and CDR2 SNTAGT. CDR3 coding DNA: TGTGCCAGCAGTCCGGGACAGGGGATCGGGGAGCTGTTTTTT. It codes for CASSPGQGIGELFF.

CDR3 coding DNA: TGCGCCAGCAGCCCCCAGGGCCTCACCTATGGCTACACCTTC. It encodes CASSPQGLTYGYTF. The genes are TRBV4-1 and TRBJ1-2; D is possibly TRBD1 (5 bases). CDR1 is MGHRA and CDR2 is YSYEKL in the germline V gene. The CDR3 length is 14 residues. The germline V and J ends were trimmed by 4 bases and 4 bases, with 13 bases remaining between them.

V gene TRBV27 combines with J gene TRBJ2-3; TRBD1 matches 8 bases. This CDR3 contains 15 residues. Germline lookup yields CDR1 MNHEY and CDR2 SMNVEV (reference sequence). The junction had 5 bases not matched to a gene; V was cut back by 1 base and J by 5 bases. The DNA of the CDR3 is TGTGCCAGCAGTTTATACCAGGGGGCTGGAGATACGCAGTATTTT. This codes for CASSLYQGAGDTQYF.